This entry concerns a single T cell receptor beta chain. The antigen remains undetermined. Method: immunoSEQ multiplex PCR; TCRdb's copy keeps in-frame clones and lacks some. This sample yields hundreds of thousands of clones, of which roughly 70% are seen a single time; about 1.7% belongs to the top ten. These data originate in a study of shared clonotypes between healthy human individuals. Overall study findings and caveats: Shared across a few donors were 5% to 6% of the naive CD4 clonotypes. Sampling used blood alone; tissue repertoires probably differ. Clonotype sharing among donors likely depends on sequencing depth.

V lost 6 bases, J lost 9 bases, and 15 bases lay in between. Germline assignment: CDR1 SGHRS and CDR2 YFSETQ. This CDR3 is built from 13 residues. The specimen sequenced was memory CD4+ T cells sorted from blood. The subset is: CD45RA-negative fraction. V gene TRBV5-1 combines with J gene TRBJ2-2; D gene unclear. The source is a woman in her 30s in good health. The CDR3 region has the DNA TGCGCCAGCACCCCTTTTGGCCGCTGGGAGCTGTTTTTT. Its translation: CASTPFGRWELFF.